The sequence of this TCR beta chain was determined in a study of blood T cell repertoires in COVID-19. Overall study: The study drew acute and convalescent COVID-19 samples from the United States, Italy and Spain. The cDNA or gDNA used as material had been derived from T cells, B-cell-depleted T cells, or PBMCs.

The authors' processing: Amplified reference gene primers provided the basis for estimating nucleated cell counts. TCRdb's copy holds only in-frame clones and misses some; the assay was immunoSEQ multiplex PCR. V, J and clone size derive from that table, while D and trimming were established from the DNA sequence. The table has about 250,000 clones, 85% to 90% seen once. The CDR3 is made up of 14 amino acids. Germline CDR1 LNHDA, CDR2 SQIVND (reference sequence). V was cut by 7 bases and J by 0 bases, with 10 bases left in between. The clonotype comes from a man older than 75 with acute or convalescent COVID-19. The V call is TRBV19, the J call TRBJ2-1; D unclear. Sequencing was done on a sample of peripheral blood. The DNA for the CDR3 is TGTGCCAGTAAAACTACGAGCTCCTACAATGAGCAGTTCTTC. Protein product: CASKTTSSYNEQFF.